This T cell receptor (beta chain) originates from a study of blood T cell repertoires in COVID-19 (dated by TCRdb to the early 2020s). With respect to the entire study: Samples from collaborators originated in the United States, Italy and Spain and spanned both the acute and convalescent phases of COVID-19. The repertoires were released in a freely available public database meant as a resource for research on the immune response to SARS-CoV-2. Sample metadata almost always included a de-identified subject ID, COVID-19 status, age in years and sex. Samples came from the ongoing ImmuneRACE study (first 160 participants) plus 1,254 subjects from 6 global collaborators. The material from the prospective study consisted of cDNA or gDNA derived from T cells, B-cell-depleted T cells, or PBMCs. Where available, HLA class I and class II types were obtained from metadata supplied by the sample provider rather than from assay-based typing. Deeply sampled blood TCRbeta repertoires from subjects exposed to, actively infected with, or recovered from COVID-19 were included in the dataset.

Broader findings and caveats from the paper: The quantity of clinical and demographic metadata differed by source and by participant and was supplied without curation.

As regards this clone: Its specific antigen is unknown. Base-call qualities are not available, and no considerably larger clone is one nucleotide away.

Collaborating institutions collected whole blood in K2EDTA tubes following their own protocols. For TCRbeta analysis, collaborator samples were shipped as frozen whole blood, as isolated PBMCs, or as DNA extracted from either sample type. The immunoSEQ Assay, a bias-controlled multiplex PCR, was used to amplify TCRbeta CDR3 regions from genomic DNA. In the original analysis: Within the assay, amplification of reference gene primers was used to estimate how many nucleated cells each sample contained. To quantify the absolute abundance of each unique TCRbeta CDR3 rearrangement, sequence reads were collapsed and filtered. Productive Simpson clonality was computed per sample as the square root of Simpson's diversity index over productive rearrangements. TCRdb retrieved this table from immuneACCESS and kept in-frame rearrangements only. Not all clones are present; in checked studies, unresolved V genes account for under half, and no reason is known for the remainder. That table supplies the V and J calls and clone size; D and trimming were determined from the DNA. Counted in this sample were around 90,000 clones; approximately 78% of them appeared once. Around an eighth of the sample rests with the top ten.

V is trimmed back by 4 bases and J by 1 base, and the junction contains 15 bases that no gene match accounts for. The CDR3 contains 19 residues, cysteine and phenylalanine counted. Just the 57-base CDR3 DNA is kept, in frame starting at base 1. The CDR1 and CDR2 encoded by the germline V gene (reference sequence) are LGHDT and YNNKEL. The receptor was isolated from a human donor in a cohort sampled during active COVID-19. Input material: peripheral blood. Recombination linked TRBV3-1 (or the pseudogene TRBV3-2) to TRBJ1-1; 10 bases in the middle match TRBD1. The CDR3 is CASSRITLRDRGRNTEAFF. At the DNA level, the sequence is TGTGCCAGCAGCCGGATCACCCTCCGGGACAGGGGAAGGAACACTGAAGCTTTCTTT.